This T cell receptor (beta chain) appears in the sequencing data of a study of blood T cell repertoires in COVID-19. Study overall: Material from acute and convalescent COVID-19 was sourced from the United States, Italy and Spain. Sources were T cells, B-cell-depleted T cells, or PBMCs; the material itself was cDNA or gDNA.

Assay: immunoSEQ multiplex PCR; the TCRdb copy retains only in-frame clones and omits some. There are under 200,000 clones in the sample; 82% occur only once, and 8% to 13% lies in the top ten. Individuals aged about 18 to 89 years were recruited from roughly 23 US areas. Categorization into cohorts depended on clinical history that participants reported. The clonotype originates from a man aged 50 or older who had recovered from COVID-19. Sequencing was carried out using PBMCs or T cells enriched from blood (not recorded which).

The CDR3 region is CASSPRSETGDGYTF. The CDR3 region has the DNA TGTGCCAGCTCACCACGCTCGGAGACAGGGGATGGCTACACCTTC. This sequence joins TRBV18 and TRBJ1-2, with 8 bases fitting TRBD1. The CDR3 length is 15 residues. Germline V gene lookup returns CDR1 KGHSH and CDR2 LQKENI. V was clipped by 1 base and J by 6 bases; unmatched bases: 7.